The 10 T cell receptor beta chains below all came from one sample that was sequenced in a study of OX40 agonist ivuxolimab in advanced cancers. Produced via immunoSEQ multiplex PCR; TCRdb's table is partial and in-frame only. In the table there are 50,000 to 70,000 clones, 85% of which are singletons. This specimen consisted of CD4+ or CD8+ T cells sorted from blood, obtained in a trial of the OX40 agonist ivuxolimab. The receptors shown here come from an adult with an advanced solid tumor such as melanoma, head and neck, liver or kidney cancer.

The rearrangement links TRBV4-1 to TRBJ1-2; the D is unclear. CDR3 size: 14 residues. CDR1 is MGHRA and CDR2 is YSYEKL in the germline V gene. V lost 1 base and J lost 2, with 8 bases in between. The CDR3 spells CASSQVGSNYGYTF. The CDR3, as DNA: TGCGCCAGCAGCCAAGTCGGGTCCAACTATGGCTACACCTTC.

This clone was recorded once. The chain combines TRBV6-1 with TRBJ1-1; D is undetermined. The CDR3 runs to 12 residues. Germline V gene lookup returns CDR1 MNHNS and CDR2 SASEGT. The V end lost 7 bases, the J end lost 4 bases, and 10 bases lay between the germline ends. This CDR3 is CASMWDRTEAFF. The CDR3 DNA follows: TGTGCCAGCATGTGGGATCGCACTGAAGCTTTCTTT.

This clone appeared once. This sequence joins TRBV6-1 and TRBJ2-3; D remains unclear. From germline, CDR1 is MNHNS and CDR2 SASEGT. This CDR3 region has 14 residues. With 7 bases removed from V and 2 bases from J, the gap between germline ends came to 13 bases. CDR3 sequence (DNA): TGTGCCAGCAAAAAGGACCTCAACACAGATACGCAGTATTTT. Its translation is CASKKDLNTDTQYF.

The CDR3 region is CASSVPGGTGNTIYF. DNA of the CDR3: TGTGCCAGTAGTGTCCCAGGGGGAACTGGAAACACCATATATTTT. The chain joins TRBV19 to TRBJ1-3; TRBD1 agrees at 7 bases. CDR3 length equals 15 residues. Germline assignment: CDR1 LNHDA and CDR2 SQIVND (reference sequence). Trimming removed 5 bases from V and 2 bases from J; junction bases left unmatched: 6.

As regards this clone: One junction end does not reproduce the germline sequence, and a read error may be involved. The chain joins TRBV7-9 to TRBJ1-6, with TRBD1 as a possible D gene (6 bases). This CDR3 spans 17 amino acids. Germline V CDR1 and CDR2: SEHNR, FQNEAQ (reference sequence). The CDR3 region is CAGSLVGSGARDSPLHF. The CDR3 DNA sequence: TGTGCCGGCAGCTTAGTAGGTTCAGGGGCGAGGGATTCACCCCTCCACTTT. Full variable domain (remainder filled in from reference TRBV7-9 and TRBJ1-6): DTGVSQNPRHKITKRGQNVTFRCDPISEHNRLYWYRQTLGQGPEFLTYFQNEAQLEKSRLLSDRFSAERPKGSFSTLEIQRTEQGDSAMYLCAGSLVGSGARDSPLHFGNGTRLTVT.

This clone appeared a single time. The chain links TRBV7-2 to TRBJ2-5; either TRBD1 or TRBD2 may fit D (5 bases each). Germline V gives CDR1 SGHTA, CDR2 FQGNSA. The ends were cut back, 6 bases at V and 7 bases at J, with 18 bases in the middle. The CDR3 is 14 amino acids. CDR3 amino acids: CASSRGRVGRTQYF. CDR3 in DNA: TGTGCCAGCAGTCGGGGCCGGGTAGGACGGACCCAGTACTTC.

The rearrangement joins TRBV7-8 to TRBJ1-1; D ambiguous. This CDR3 has 13 residues. CDR1 SGHVS and CDR2 FQNEAQ come from the germline V gene. The V and J ends lost 7 bases and 1 base respectively, with 10 bases between them. CDR3 residues: CASTMRQNTEAFF. Here the CDR3 DNA reads TGTGCCAGCACCATGAGACAGAACACTGAAGCTTTCTTT.

This clone was seen just once. The gene calls are TRBV18 and TRBJ2-3, with a tentative D call TRBD1 (6 bases). CDR3 length equals 15 residues. V lost 8 bases to trimming and J lost 2 bases, with 17 bases between them. Germline V gene lookup returns CDR1 KGHSH and CDR2 LQKENI. CDR3 nucleotide sequence: TGTGCCAGCGTGTACCGACAGGCCCCCACAGATACGCAGTATTTT. It codes for CASVYRQAPTDTQYF. Full variable domain (remainder filled in from reference TRBV18 and TRBJ2-3): NAGVMQNPRHLVRRRGQEARLRCSPMKGHSHVYWYRQLPEEGLKFMVYLQKENIIDESGMPKERFSAEFPKEGPSILRIQQVVRGDSAAYFCASVYRQAPTDTQYFGPGTRLTVL.

CDR3 in DNA: TGTGCCAGCAGTGAAATGGTGAACACTGAAGCTTTCTTT. Amino acid sequence: CASSEMVNTEAFF. This chain connects TRBV6-1 to TRBJ1-1; D remains unclear. Deletions cut 2 bases from V and 0 bases from J, with 4 bases between. The CDR3 runs 13 residues. CDR1 and CDR2 (germline): MNHNS, SASEGT.

The V gene is TRBV4-3, the J gene TRBJ2-5; TRBD1 is a possible D gene (6 bases). The CDR3 is 14 residues long. Germline-derived CDR1 and CDR2 are LGHNA and YSLEER. Trimming removed 4 bases at V and 4 bases at J, with 13 bases between. CDR3 sequence (DNA): TGCGCCAGCAGCCCGACAGGTCCCCGAGAGACCCAGTACTTC. Protein sequence: CASSPTGPRETQYF.